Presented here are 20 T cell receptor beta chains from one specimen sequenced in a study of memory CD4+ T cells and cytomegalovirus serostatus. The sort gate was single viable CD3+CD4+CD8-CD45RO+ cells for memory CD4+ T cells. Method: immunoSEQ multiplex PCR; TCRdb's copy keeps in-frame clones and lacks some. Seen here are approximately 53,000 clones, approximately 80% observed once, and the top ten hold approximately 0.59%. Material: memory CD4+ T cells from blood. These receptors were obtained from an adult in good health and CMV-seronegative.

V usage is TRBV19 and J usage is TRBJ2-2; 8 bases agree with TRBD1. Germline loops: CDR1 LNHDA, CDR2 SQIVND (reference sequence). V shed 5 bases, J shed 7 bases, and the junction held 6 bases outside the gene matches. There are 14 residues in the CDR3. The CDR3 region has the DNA TGTGCCAGTAGTCTCAGGGGGCTGGTCGGGGAGCTGTTTTTT. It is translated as CASSLRGLVGELFF.

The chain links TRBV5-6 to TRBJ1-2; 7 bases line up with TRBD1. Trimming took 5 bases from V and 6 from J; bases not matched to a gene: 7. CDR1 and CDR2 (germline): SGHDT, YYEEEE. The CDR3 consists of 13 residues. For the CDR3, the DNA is TGTGCCAGCAGGGATTACGGACAGGATGGCTACACCTTC. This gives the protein CASRDYGQDGYTF.

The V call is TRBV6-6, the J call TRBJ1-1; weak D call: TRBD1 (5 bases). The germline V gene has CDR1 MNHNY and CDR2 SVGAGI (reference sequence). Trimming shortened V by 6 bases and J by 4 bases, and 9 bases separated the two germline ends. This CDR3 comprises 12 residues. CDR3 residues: CASSQGGTEAFF. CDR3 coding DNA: TGTGCCAGCAGCCAGGGAGGCACTGAAGCTTTCTTT.

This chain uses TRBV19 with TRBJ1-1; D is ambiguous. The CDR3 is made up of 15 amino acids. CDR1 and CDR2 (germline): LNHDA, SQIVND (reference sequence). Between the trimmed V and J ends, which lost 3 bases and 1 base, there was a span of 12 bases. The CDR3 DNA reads TGTGCCAGTAGTATTTCGCATTTAAGGAACACTGAAGCTTTCTTT. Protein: CASSISHLRNTEAFF.

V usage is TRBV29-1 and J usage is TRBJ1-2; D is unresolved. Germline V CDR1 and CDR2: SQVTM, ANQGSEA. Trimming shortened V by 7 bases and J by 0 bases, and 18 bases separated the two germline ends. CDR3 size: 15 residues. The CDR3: CSADSPTPSNYGYTF. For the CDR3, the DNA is TGCAGCGCCGACTCACCGACACCTTCTAACTATGGCTACACCTTC.

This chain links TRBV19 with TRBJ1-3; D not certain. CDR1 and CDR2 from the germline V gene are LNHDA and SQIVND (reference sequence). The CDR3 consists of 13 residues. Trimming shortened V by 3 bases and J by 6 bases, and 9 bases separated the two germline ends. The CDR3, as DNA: TGTGCCAGTAGTATCCCAGGTTTAAACACCATATATTTT. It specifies CASSIPGLNTIYF. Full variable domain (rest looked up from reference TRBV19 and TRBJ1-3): DGGITQSPKYLFRKEGQNVTLSCEQNLNHDAMYWYRQDPGQGLRLIYYSQIVNDFQKGDIAEGYSVSREKKESFPLTVTSAQKNPTAFYLCASSIPGLNTIYFGEGSWLTVV.

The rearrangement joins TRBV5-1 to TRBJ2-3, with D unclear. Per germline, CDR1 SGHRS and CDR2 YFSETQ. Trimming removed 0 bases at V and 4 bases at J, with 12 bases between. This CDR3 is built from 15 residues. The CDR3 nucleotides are TGCGCCAGCAGCTTGGTGTTGAGAATGGCAGATACGCAGTATTTT. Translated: CASSLVLRMADTQYF.

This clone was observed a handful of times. The CDR3 DNA reads as TGTGCCAGCAGTGTGGGGGCGACTGAAGCTTTCTTT. Protein sequence: CASSVGATEAFF. This chain joins TRBV2 and TRBJ1-1, with a possible D match to TRBD1 (6 bases). CDR1 and CDR2 from the germline V gene are SNHLY and FYNNEI. The CDR3 is 12 residues long. Trimming left V 4 bases short and J 5 bases short, with 8 bases between.

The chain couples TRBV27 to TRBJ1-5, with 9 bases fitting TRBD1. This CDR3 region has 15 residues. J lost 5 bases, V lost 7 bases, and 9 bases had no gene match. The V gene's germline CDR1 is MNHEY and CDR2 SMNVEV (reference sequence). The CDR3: CASKKTGGKYQPQHF. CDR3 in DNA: TGTGCCAGCAAAAAAACAGGGGGCAAGTATCAGCCCCAGCATTTT.

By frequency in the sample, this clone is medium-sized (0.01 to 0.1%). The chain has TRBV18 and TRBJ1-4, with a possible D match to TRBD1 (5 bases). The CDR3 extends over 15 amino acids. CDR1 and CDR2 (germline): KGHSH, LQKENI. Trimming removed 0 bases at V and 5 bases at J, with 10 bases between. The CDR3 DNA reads TGTGCCAGCTCACCACCAGGGGTTGGCAATGAAAAACTGTTTTTT. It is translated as CASSPPGVGNEKLFF.

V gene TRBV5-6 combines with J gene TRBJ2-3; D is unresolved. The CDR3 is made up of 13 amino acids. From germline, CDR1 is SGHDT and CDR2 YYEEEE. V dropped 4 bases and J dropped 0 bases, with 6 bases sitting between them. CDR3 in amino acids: CASSDTSTDTQYF. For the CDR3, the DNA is TGTGCCAGCAGCGATACTAGCACAGATACGCAGTATTTT. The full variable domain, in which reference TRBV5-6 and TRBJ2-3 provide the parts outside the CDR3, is DAGVTQSPTHLIKTRGQQVTLRCSPKSGHDTVSWYQQALGQGPQFIFQYYEEEERQRGNFPDRFSGHQFPNYSSELNVNALLLGDSALYLCASSDTSTDTQYFGPGTRLTVL.

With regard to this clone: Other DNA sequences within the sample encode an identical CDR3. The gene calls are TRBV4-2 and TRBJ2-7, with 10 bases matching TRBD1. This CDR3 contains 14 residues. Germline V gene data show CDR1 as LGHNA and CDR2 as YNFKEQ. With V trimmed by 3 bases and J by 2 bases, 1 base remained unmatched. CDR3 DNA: TGTGCCAGCAGCCAGGGACAGGGGACCTACGAGCAGTACTTC. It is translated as CASSQGQGTYEQYF.

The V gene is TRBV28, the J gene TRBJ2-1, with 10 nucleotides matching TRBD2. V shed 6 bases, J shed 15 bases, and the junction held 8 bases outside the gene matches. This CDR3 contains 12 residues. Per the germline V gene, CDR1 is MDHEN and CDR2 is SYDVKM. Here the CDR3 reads CASRTSGGALFF. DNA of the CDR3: TGTGCCAGCAGAACCAGCGGGGGGGCCCTGTTCTTC.

The CDR3 reads CASSLGRGGKYGYTF. The CDR3 coding sequence is TGTGCCAGCAGCTTAGGTCGAGGGGGAAAATATGGCTACACCTTC. The chain employs TRBV7-2 and TRBJ1-2, with D maybe TRBD1 (6 bases). Germline V gene lookup returns CDR1 SGHTA and CDR2 FQGNSA. V was cut by 1 base and J by 5 bases, with 14 bases left in between. The CDR3 runs 15 residues.

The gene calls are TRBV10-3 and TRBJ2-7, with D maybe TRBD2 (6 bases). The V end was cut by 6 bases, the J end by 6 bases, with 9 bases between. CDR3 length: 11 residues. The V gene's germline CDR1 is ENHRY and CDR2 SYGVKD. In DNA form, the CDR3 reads TGTGCCATCAGGGACTATCGCGAGCAGTACTTC. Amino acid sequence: CAIRDYREQYF.

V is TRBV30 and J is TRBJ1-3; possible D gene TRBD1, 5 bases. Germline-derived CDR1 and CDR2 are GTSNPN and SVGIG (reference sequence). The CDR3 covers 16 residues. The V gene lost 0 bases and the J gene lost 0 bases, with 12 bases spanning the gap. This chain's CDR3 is CAWSVWGMSSGNTIYF. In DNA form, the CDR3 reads TGTGCCTGGAGTGTATGGGGCATGAGCTCTGGAAACACCATATATTTT. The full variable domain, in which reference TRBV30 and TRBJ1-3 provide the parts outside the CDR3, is SQTIHQWPATLVQPVGSPLSLECTVEGTSNPNLYWYRQAAGRGLQLLFYSVGIGQISSEVPQNLSASRPQDRQFILSSKKLLLSDSGFYLCAWSVWGMSSGNTIYFGEGSWLTVV.

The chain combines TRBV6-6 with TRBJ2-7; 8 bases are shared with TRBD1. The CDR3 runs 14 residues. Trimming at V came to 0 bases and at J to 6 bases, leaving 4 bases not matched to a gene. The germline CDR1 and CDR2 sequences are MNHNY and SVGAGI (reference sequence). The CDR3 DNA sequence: TGTGCCAGCAGTTACTCCGGGACAGGCCTCGAGCAGTACTTC. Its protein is CASSYSGTGLEQYF.

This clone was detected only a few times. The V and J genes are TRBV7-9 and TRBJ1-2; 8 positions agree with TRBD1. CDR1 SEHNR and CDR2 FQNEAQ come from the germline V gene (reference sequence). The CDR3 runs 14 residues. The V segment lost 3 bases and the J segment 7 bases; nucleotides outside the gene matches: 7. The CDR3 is CASSFSAGGFGYTF. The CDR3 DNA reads TGTGCCAGCAGCTTTTCGGCAGGGGGCTTTGGCTACACCTTC.

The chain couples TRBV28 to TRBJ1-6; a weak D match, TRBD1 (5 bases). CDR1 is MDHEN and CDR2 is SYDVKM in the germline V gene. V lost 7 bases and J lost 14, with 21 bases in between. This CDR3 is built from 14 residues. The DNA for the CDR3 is TGTGCCAGCAAGGAGGACACACTCCCCATCACCCTCCACTTT. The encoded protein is CASKEDTLPITLHF.

The CDR3 bases are TGTGCCAGCCTCGTGGGGGGTCATCAGCCCCAGCATTTT. Amino acids: CASLVGGHQPQHF. This rearrangement joins TRBV6-1 to TRBJ1-5, with D perhaps TRBD1 (5 bases). Trimming shortened V by 8 bases and J by 5 bases, and 13 bases separated the two germline ends. CDR3 length: 13 residues. The V gene's germline CDR1 is MNHNS and CDR2 SASEGT.